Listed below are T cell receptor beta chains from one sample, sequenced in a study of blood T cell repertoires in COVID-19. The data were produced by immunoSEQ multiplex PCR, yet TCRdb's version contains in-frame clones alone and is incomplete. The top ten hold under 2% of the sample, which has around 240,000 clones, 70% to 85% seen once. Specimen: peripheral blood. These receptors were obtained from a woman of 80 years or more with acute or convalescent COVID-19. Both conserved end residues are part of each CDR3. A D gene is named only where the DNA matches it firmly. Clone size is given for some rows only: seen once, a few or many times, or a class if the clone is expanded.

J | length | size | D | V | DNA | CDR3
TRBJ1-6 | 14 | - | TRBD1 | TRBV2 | TGTGCCAGCGCTGGAAGACAGGGTGGACCACCCCTCCACTTT | CASAGRQGGPPLHF
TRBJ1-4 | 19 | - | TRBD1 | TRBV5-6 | TGTGCCAGCAGCTTCTTTCGTCCGACAGGGAGCACAACTAATGAAAAACTGTTTTTT | CASSFFRPTGSTTNEKLFF
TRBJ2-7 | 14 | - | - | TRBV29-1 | TGCAGCGTTGGCCGGGGCAGGGGGGATCGGGAGCAGTACTTC | CSVGRGRGDREQYF
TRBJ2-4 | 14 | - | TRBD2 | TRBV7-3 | TGTGCCAGCAGCTTAATAGCGGGCCAGGGCATTCAGTACTTC | CASSLIAGQGIQYF
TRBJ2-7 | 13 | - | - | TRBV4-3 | TGCGCCAGCAGCCCGACTAGGGCCTACGAGCAGTACTTC | CASSPTRAYEQYF
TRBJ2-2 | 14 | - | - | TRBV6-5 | TGTGCCAGCAGATCCTCTAGTATCACCGGGGAGCTGTTTTTT | CASRSSSITGELFF
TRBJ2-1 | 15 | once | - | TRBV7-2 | TGTGCCAGCAGCCCCGCCGGGGGCTCCTACAATGAGCAGTTCTTC | CASSPAGGSYNEQFF
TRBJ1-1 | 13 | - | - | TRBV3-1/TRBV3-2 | TGTGCCAGCAGCCCCCTGGGGGCAACTGAAGCTTTCTTT | CASSPLGATEAFF
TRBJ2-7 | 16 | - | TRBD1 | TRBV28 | TGTGCCAGCAGCTTGCTACCGGGACAGGGTGTTTACGAGCAGTACTTC | CASSLLPGQGVYEQYF
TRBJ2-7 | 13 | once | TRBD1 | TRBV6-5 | TGTGCCAGCAGATGGGACAGGGACTACGAGCAGTACTTC | CASRWDRDYEQYF